The rows below give T cell receptor beta chains drawn from one sample of a study of T cells in Graves' hyperthyroidism and ophthalmopathy. In TCRdb, the multiplex PCR reads were re-called with MiXCR into one record per CDR3 protein. The table records some 600,000 distinct CDR3 sequences, 11% to 15% of them present only once. The sequenced sample consisted of blood. Receptors were obtained from a woman aged 25 to 39 with Graves' hyperthyroidism that later progressed to Graves' ophthalmopathy. Each CDR3 is given with its conserved first and last residue. A D gene is named only where the DNA matches it firmly. Clone size appears in some rows only: once, few, many, or a class for an expanded clone.

clone size: many
J gene: TRBJ1-1
V gene: TRBV7-9
D gene: -
CDR3 DNA: TGTGCCGGGGGAGGGGGAAACACTGAAGCTTTCTTT
CDR3 protein: CAGGGGNTEAFF

clone size: many
J gene: TRBJ2-7
V gene: TRBV5-1
D gene: TRBD2
CDR3 DNA: TGCGCCAGCAGCTGGGGGACTAGCGGGGGAAGCTACGAGCAGTACTTC
CDR3 protein: CASSWGTSGGSYEQYF

clone size: many
J gene: TRBJ1-2
V gene: TRBV11-3
D gene: -
CDR3 DNA: TGTGCCAGCAGCTTAGGGCCGGCAGGGGCCCCCTATGGCTACACCTTC
CDR3 protein: CASSLGPAGAPYGYTF

clone size: many
J gene: TRBJ1-1
V gene: TRBV9
D gene: TRBD1
CDR3 DNA: TGTGCCAGCAGCGTACAGGGGGTAGGTGAAACTGAAGCTTTCTTT
CDR3 protein: CASSVQGVGETEAFF

clone size: many
J gene: TRBJ1-4
V gene: TRBV6-1
D gene: -
CDR3 DNA: TGTGCCAGCACTGTGACGGCAACTAATGAAAAACTGTTTTTT
CDR3 protein: CASTVTATNEKLFF

clone size: many
J gene: TRBJ1-2
V gene: TRBV14
D gene: -
CDR3 DNA: TGTGCCAGCAGCTACCCAGAGGAAGTTGGCTACACCTTC
CDR3 protein: CASSYPEEVGYTF

clone size: many
J gene: TRBJ2-7
V gene: TRBV19
D gene: -
CDR3 DNA: TGTGCCAGTAGTATAGACCCTCTAGGCTACGAGCAGTACTTC
CDR3 protein: CASSIDPLGYEQYF

clone size: few
J gene: TRBJ1-3
V gene: TRBV5-6
D gene: -
CDR3 DNA: TGTGCCAGCAGCATCGGGGAGGACACCATATATTTT
CDR3 protein: CASSIGEDTIYF

clone size: few
J gene: TRBJ1-5
V gene: TRBV11-2
D gene: -
CDR3 DNA: TGTGCCAGCTGGGCGGGACGGACATTGAGCAATCAGCCCCAGCATTTT
CDR3 protein: CASWAGRTLSNQPQHF

clone size: many
J gene: TRBJ2-5
V gene: TRBV6-1
D gene: TRBD2
CDR3 DNA: TGTGCCAGCAGTGGGGGACTAGGGGAGACCCAGTACTTC
CDR3 protein: CASSGGLGETQYF

clone size: -
J gene: TRBJ2-1
V gene: TRBV10-1
D gene: -
CDR3 DNA: TGCGCCAGCAGCGACTGGAACAATGAGCAGTTCTTC
CDR3 protein: CASSDWNNEQFF

clone size: few
J gene: TRBJ1-2
V gene: TRBV5-1
D gene: -
CDR3 DNA: TGCGCCAGCAGCTTGGCCTCAGAAGGAGGCTACACCTTC
CDR3 protein: CASSLASEGGYTF

clone size: few
J gene: TRBJ2-7
V gene: TRBV7-9
D gene: TRBD2
CDR3 DNA: TGTGCCAGCAGCTCGTCCGAGGGACTAGTTTTTAACGAGCAGTACTTC
CDR3 protein: CASSSSEGLVFNEQYF

clone size: many
J gene: TRBJ2-2
V gene: TRBV7-3
D gene: -
CDR3 DNA: TGTGCCAGCAGCTTGCAGGCTACCGGGGAGCTGTTTTTT
CDR3 protein: CASSLQATGELFF

clone size: few
J gene: TRBJ2-1
V gene: TRBV5-1
D gene: -
CDR3 DNA: TGCGCCAGCAGCCCCGGGAATACCTACAATGAGCAGTTCTTC
CDR3 protein: CASSPGNTYNEQFF

clone size: few
J gene: TRBJ2-1
V gene: TRBV7-2
D gene: TRBD2
CDR3 DNA: TGTGCCAGCAGCTCGCGGGAGGGGGATGAGCAGTTCTTC
CDR3 protein: CASSSREGDEQFF

clone size: -
J gene: TRBJ1-5
V gene: TRBV6-2/TRBV6-3
D gene: -
CDR3 DNA: TGTGCCAGCAGTTATCTCGGCCGCGAACCTTATAGCAATCAGCCCCAGCATTTT
CDR3 protein: CASSYLGREPYSNQPQHF

clone size: few
J gene: TRBJ2-7
V gene: TRBV25-1
D gene: TRBD2
CDR3 DNA: TGTGCCAGTCGGAGGGCGGGAGGGGCCTCCTACGAGCAGTACTTC
CDR3 protein: CASRRAGGASYEQYF

clone size: -
J gene: TRBJ2-3
V gene: TRBV19
D gene: TRBD2
CDR3 DNA: TGTGCCAGTAGCTCACTAGCGGATACCACAGATACGCAGTATTTT
CDR3 protein: CASSSLADTTDTQYF

clone size: many
J gene: TRBJ2-7
V gene: TRBV20-1
D gene: TRBD2
CDR3 DNA: TGCAGTGCTAGAGACCAGCGGGAGAGGGGATACGAGCAGTACTTC
CDR3 protein: CSARDQRERGYEQYF

clone size: -
J gene: TRBJ2-1
V gene: TRBV20-1
D gene: TRBD2
CDR3 DNA: TGCAGTGCTAGAGACCCACCCCGGAGGACTAGTGGGAATGAGCAGTTCTTC
CDR3 protein: CSARDPPRRTSGNEQFF

clone size: few
J gene: TRBJ1-5
V gene: TRBV24-1
D gene: TRBD1
CDR3 DNA: TGTGCCACCAGTGATATCACAGGGGTGCAGCCCCAGCATTTT
CDR3 protein: CATSDITGVQPQHF

clone size: few
J gene: TRBJ1-2
V gene: TRBV7-3
D gene: -
CDR3 DNA: TGTGCCAGCAGCTTAGTACAATGGTATGGCTACACCTTC
CDR3 protein: CASSLVQWYGYTF

clone size: -
J gene: TRBJ1-1
V gene: TRBV6-1
D gene: -
CDR3 DNA: TGTGCCAGCAGACCCCGGAGATCTACAGGGCCGAGCACTGAAGCTTTCTTT
CDR3 protein: CASRPRRSTGPSTEAFF

clone size: many
J gene: TRBJ2-1
V gene: TRBV20-1
D gene: TRBD2
CDR3 DNA: TGCAGTGCCCCGACTAGCGTTTACAATGAGCAGTTCTTC
CDR3 protein: CSAPTSVYNEQFF

clone size: few
J gene: TRBJ2-6
V gene: TRBV6-8
D gene: -
CDR3 DNA: TGTGCCAGCGTAAAACCAGGGGCCAACGTCCTGACTTTC
CDR3 protein: CASVKPGANVLTF

clone size: -
J gene: TRBJ1-3
V gene: TRBV18
D gene: -
CDR3 DNA: TGTGCCAGCTCACCCCAAGGAGGGGCTGGAAACACCATATATTTT
CDR3 protein: CASSPQGGAGNTIYF

clone size: many
J gene: TRBJ2-1
V gene: TRBV2
D gene: -
CDR3 DNA: TGTGCCAGCAGTGAGCTGACAGGACCGTACAATGAGCAGTTCTTC
CDR3 protein: CASSELTGPYNEQFF

clone size: -
J gene: TRBJ2-7
V gene: TRBV7-2
D gene: -
CDR3 DNA: TGTGCCAGCAGCCGGGACACCTACGAGCGGTACTTC
CDR3 protein: CASSRDTYERYF

clone size: few
J gene: TRBJ2-7
V gene: TRBV7-9
D gene: -
CDR3 DNA: TGTGCCAGCAGCCGGGCGGGATCCGACGAGCAGTACTTC
CDR3 protein: CASSRAGSDEQYF

clone size: -
J gene: TRBJ2-3
V gene: TRBV7-3
D gene: -
CDR3 DNA: TGTGCCAGCGCCTATAGCACAGATACGCAGTATTTT
CDR3 protein: CASAYSTDTQYF

clone size: many
J gene: TRBJ2-3
V gene: TRBV2
D gene: TRBD2
CDR3 DNA: TGTGCCAGCATGGGGCGGGAGGGCGGCACGCAGTATTTT
CDR3 protein: CASMGREGGTQYF

clone size: many
J gene: TRBJ2-7
V gene: TRBV2
D gene: -
CDR3 DNA: TGTGCCAGCAGTGTAAGCTACGAGCAGTACTTC
CDR3 protein: CASSVSYEQYF

clone size: few
J gene: TRBJ2-2
V gene: TRBV18
D gene: TRBD2
CDR3 DNA: TGTGCCAGCTCACCAACCGGGAGGATAGATGGCGGGGAGCTGTTTTTT
CDR3 protein: CASSPTGRIDGGELFF

clone size: -
J gene: TRBJ1-1
V gene: TRBV5-4
D gene: -
CDR3 DNA: TGTGCCAGCAGCTGGATGACATGGAGTGGGGACACTGAAGCTTTCTTT
CDR3 protein: CASSWMTWSGDTEAFF

clone size: -
J gene: TRBJ1-1
V gene: TRBV6-1
D gene: TRBD1
CDR3 DNA: TGTGCCAGCAGTGAAGGTACAGGGGGCGTTACTGAAGCTTTCTTT
CDR3 protein: CASSEGTGGVTEAFF

clone size: -
J gene: TRBJ2-1
V gene: TRBV7-2
D gene: TRBD2
CDR3 DNA: TGTGCCAGCAGAAGACTAGCGGGAGGGGGTTACAATGAGCAGTTCTTC
CDR3 protein: CASRRLAGGGYNEQFF

clone size: -
J gene: TRBJ2-7
V gene: TRBV7-2
D gene: -
CDR3 DNA: TGTGCCAGCAGCTTAGCCCTAGAACCCTACGAGCAGTACTTC
CDR3 protein: CASSLALEPYEQYF

clone size: few
J gene: TRBJ1-2
V gene: TRBV28
D gene: TRBD1
CDR3 DNA: TGTGCCAGCAGTACAACACCGGGACAGGGGGAGAACTATGGCTACACCTTC
CDR3 protein: CASSTTPGQGENYGYTF

clone size: few
J gene: TRBJ2-2
V gene: TRBV6-1
D gene: -
CDR3 DNA: TGTGCCAGCAGCACGACAGGACGCGGGGAGCTGTTTTTT
CDR3 protein: CASSTTGRGELFF

clone size: -
J gene: TRBJ1-4
V gene: TRBV5-5
D gene: -
CDR3 DNA: TGTGCCAGCAGCTTGGACGGATTCACTAATGAAAAACTGTTTTTT
CDR3 protein: CASSLDGFTNEKLFF

clone size: many
J gene: TRBJ1-5
V gene: TRBV2
D gene: TRBD1
CDR3 DNA: TGTGCCAGCCACGACAGGGCTTTCAATCAGCCCCAGCATTTT
CDR3 protein: CASHDRAFNQPQHF

clone size: few
J gene: TRBJ2-3
V gene: TRBV9
D gene: TRBD2
CDR3 DNA: TGTGCCAGCAGCGTCCCGAGAGAAACTAGCGGGAGTGTAGATACGCAGTATTTT
CDR3 protein: CASSVPRETSGSVDTQYF

clone size: many
J gene: TRBJ1-5
V gene: TRBV20-1
D gene: -
CDR3 DNA: TGCAGTGCTAGGCAGACCGATTTTAGCAATCAGCCCCAGCATTTT
CDR3 protein: CSARQTDFSNQPQHF

clone size: many
J gene: TRBJ2-7
V gene: TRBV11-2
D gene: TRBD1
CDR3 DNA: TGTGCCAGCAGCCAAACACAGGGGACCTACGAGCAGTACTTC
CDR3 protein: CASSQTQGTYEQYF

clone size: -
J gene: TRBJ2-7
V gene: TRBV7-6
D gene: TRBD2
CDR3 DNA: TGTGCCAGCAGGCCGGGGGGAGGTGAGCAGTACTTC
CDR3 protein: CASRPGGGEQYF

clone size: many
J gene: TRBJ1-4
V gene: TRBV11-2
D gene: TRBD1
CDR3 DNA: TGTGCCAGCAGCCCTAACAGGGGTAAAGATGTGATGTTTTTT
CDR3 protein: CASSPNRGKDVMFF

clone size: -
J gene: TRBJ1-5
V gene: TRBV27
D gene: TRBD1
CDR3 DNA: TGTGCCAGCAGTTGGACAGGGAACAATCAGCCCCAGCATTTT
CDR3 protein: CASSWTGNNQPQHF

clone size: many
J gene: TRBJ2-7
V gene: TRBV5-1
D gene: TRBD1
CDR3 DNA: TGCGCCAGCAGCGCCGGGACAGGGGATCGCGAGCAGTACTTC
CDR3 protein: CASSAGTGDREQYF

clone size: many
J gene: TRBJ2-1
V gene: TRBV24-1
D gene: TRBD2
CDR3 DNA: TGTGCCACCAGTGACTCCTGGACTAGCGGGACCTACAATGAGCAGTTCTTC
CDR3 protein: CATSDSWTSGTYNEQFF

clone size: many
J gene: TRBJ1-3
V gene: TRBV5-1
D gene: -
CDR3 DNA: TGCGCCAGCAGCTTGAGCACGGACAGCTCTGGAAACACCATATATTTT
CDR3 protein: CASSLSTDSSGNTIYF

clone size: -
J gene: TRBJ2-7
V gene: TRBV18
D gene: TRBD1
CDR3 DNA: TGTGCCAGCTCACCTTTCTTCGGACAGGGTGACGCCGAGCAGTACTTC
CDR3 protein: CASSPFFGQGDAEQYF